Below, one TCR beta chain is given with its context. Antigen unknown. The data were taken from a study of cytomegalovirus exposure and HLA in healthy donors. The PCR employed 60 Vbeta primers together with 13 Jbeta primers. Assay used: immunoSEQ multiplex PCR; TCRdb lists only in-frame clones, some missing. The sample consists of 110,000 to 150,000 clones, 72% of them appearing once. Points from the study as a whole: Prior analysis indicated that the majority of TCR beta V segments exhibited productivity approximately 90% or approximately 30% of the time.

Between the trimmed V and J ends, which lost 4 bases and 8 bases, there was a span of 17 bases. The CDR3 length is 14 residues. Germline CDR1 is MNHNS and CDR2 is SASEGT. The source of this sequence is a man aged 40-55 years in good health and CMV-seronegative. Input material: PBMCs. The chain couples TRBV6-1 to TRBJ1-2, with no clear D. Here the CDR3 reads CASSGSHATGGYTF. CDR3 nucleotides: TGTGCCAGCAGTGGGAGTCATGCAACGGGGGGCTACACCTTC.